Listed here is a single TCR beta chain. The antigen is not known. This CDR3 has 17 amino acids. Germline values: CDR1 PRHDT, CDR2 FYEKMQ (reference sequence). V was clipped by 3 bases and J by 3 bases; unmatched bases: 10. In patients chosen for sequencing, flow cytometry had shown CD8+CD57+ cell expansion. Every patient was diagnosed with severe acquired aplastic anemia. Prior therapy had not been administered to any patient at the time of blood sampling. This sample is part of a study of CD8+CD57+ T cells in acquired aplastic anemia. Study summary: The average for DNA from sorted CD4+ and CD8+ cells was 3.2 ug. Findings and limits, study-wide: CD8+ Simpson's diversity in patients was not significantly different from that in controls.

Both TCR beta VDJ combination and CDR3 sequence profiling were carried out. Genomic DNA was the template for this profiling. TCRdb re-derived calls from the reads in MiXCR, one entry per CDR3 protein. Among 150,000 to 200,000 distinct CDR3 sequences listed, less than 60% were seen once. The source of this sequence is a human donor with aplastic anemia. V gene TRBV13 combines with J gene TRBJ1-4; 7 bases line up with TRBD1. Source material: sorted CD4+, CD8+, or CD8+CD57+ T cells (not recorded which) from PBMCs. The CDR3, as DNA: TGTGCCAGCAGCTTCCGGGCAGGGGGAATCTCTAATGAAAAACTGTTTTTT. It encodes CASSFRAGGISNEKLFF.